The 28 T cell receptor beta chains given below trace back to one sample, sequenced in a study of beta chain features in type 1 diabetes. Study-level findings and limits: Shortening of TCRB CDR3s, moderate but significant, appeared in all four CD4+ subsets of Type 1 diabetes patients.

Expressed TCRB transcripts got sequenced, as all isolated RNA was reverse transcribed. Measured with immunoSEQ multiplex PCR; TCRdb has only the in-frame clones, and not every one. Of about 270,000 clones listed, 14% are singletons. Their cognate antigens are unknown. Sequencing was performed on naive CD4+ T cells from blood. Every receptor here comes from a man aged 25-45 years with type 1 diabetes.

The rearrangement links TRBV28 to TRBJ2-5, with 7 bases identical to TRBD1. Germline CDR1 and CDR2: MDHEN and SYDVKM. Germline trimming cut 5 bases from V and 2 bases from J; bases unmatched to any gene: 8. The CDR3 totals 15 residues. CDR3 sequence reads: CASSGGQLGQETQYF. The CDR3 DNA reads as TGTGCCAGCAGTGGGGGACAGTTGGGGCAAGAGACCCAGTACTTC.

The chain combines TRBV25-1 with TRBJ2-3; 8 positions match TRBD1. CDR1 and CDR2 (germline): MGHDK, SYGVNS. The CDR3 runs 17 residues. The trim removed 0 bases at V and 5 bases at J, leaving 10 bases unmatched. The CDR3 reads CASSEYRTGTRGDTQYF. CDR3 nucleotides: TGTGCCAGCAGTGAATATCGGACAGGGACCCGCGGAGATACGCAGTATTTT.

The V gene is TRBV7-8, the J gene TRBJ1-4; unclear D gene. Germline CDR1 is SGHVS and CDR2 is FQNEAQ. Trimming stripped 2 bases from V and 4 bases from J, with 8 bases between. The CDR3 is 14 amino acids. CDR3 nucleotides: TGTGCCAGCAGCTTACGAGGGAATAATGAAAAACTGTTTTTT. It translates to CASSLRGNNEKLFF.

This clone appeared a few times. This chain connects TRBV4-3 to TRBJ2-6, with no clear D. Germline V lookup: CDR1 LGHNA, CDR2 YSLEER. This CDR3 contains 15 residues. V was trimmed by 4 bases and J by 4 bases, leaving 11 bases between them. CDR3 loop: CASSPRDLGANVLTF. CDR3 DNA sequence: TGCGCCAGCAGCCCGAGAGATCTGGGGGCCAACGTCCTGACTTTC.

This clone was detected a few times. The same CDR3 is also encoded by other DNA sequences in this sample. The genes are TRBV5-1 and TRBJ1-1, with 9 bases lining up with TRBD1. Looked up from germline, CDR1 is SGHRS and CDR2 is YFSETQ. There are 14 residues in the CDR3. V was pared by 3 bases and J by 5 bases, with 5 bases of the junction left unmatched. In DNA form, the CDR3 reads TGCGCCAGCAGCTCTGGACAGGGGAGAACTGAAGCTTTCTTT. Translating gives CASSSGQGRTEAFF.

This chain uses TRBV18 with TRBJ2-5; 9 nucleotides align to TRBD2. The CDR3 length is 16 residues. V lost 3 bases, J lost 5 bases, and 10 bases stayed unmatched. From germline, CDR1 is KGHSH and CDR2 LQKENI. CDR3 sequence: CASSPRPSGNRETQYF. The CDR3 nucleotides read TGTGCCAGCTCACCTCGTCCTAGCGGGAATCGGGAGACCCAGTACTTC.

V gene TRBV9 combines with J gene TRBJ1-1; 10 bases align to TRBD1. With V trimmed by 4 bases and J by 5 bases, 11 bases remained unmatched. CDR3 length equals 16 residues. Germline V lookup: CDR1 SGDLS, CDR2 YYNGEE. The CDR3 bases are TGTGCCAGCAGCAGACGGGACAGGGGAGTGGGAACTGAAGCTTTCTTT. It specifies CASSRRDRGVGTEAFF.

This clone has more than one count but fewer than ten. The junction differs from germline at one of its ends, possibly a read error. This chain links TRBV7-9 with TRBJ2-5; tentatively, D is TRBD1 (6 bases). This CDR3 comprises 17 residues. CDR1 and CDR2 from the germline V gene are SEHNR and FQNEAQ (reference sequence). CDR3: CASSLGMMQDSQETQYF. As DNA, the CDR3 is TGTGCCAGCAGTTTAGGCATGATGCAGGACAGCCAAGAGACCCAGTACTTC.

The chain links TRBV19 to TRBJ1-5; D gene uncertain. V lost 2 bases to trimming and J lost 2 bases, with 7 bases between them. Germline V gene data show CDR1 as LNHDA and CDR2 as SQIVND (reference sequence). The CDR3 has 14 amino acids. This CDR3 is CASSISGGNQPQHF. In nucleotides, the CDR3 is TGTGCCAGTAGTATAAGCGGGGGCAATCAGCCCCAGCATTTT.

V usage is TRBV11-1 and J usage is TRBJ2-3; D unresolved. Per the germline V gene, CDR1 is SGHAT and CDR2 is FQDESV (reference sequence). V dropped 3 bases and J dropped 4 bases, with 11 bases sitting between them. This CDR3 region has 14 residues. CDR3 sequence: CASSFQAPADTQYF. The DNA of the CDR3 is TGTGCCAGCAGCTTCCAGGCCCCCGCAGATACGCAGTATTTT.

In its sample, this clone was seen a few times. The V gene is TRBV2, the J gene TRBJ2-5, with D tentatively TRBD1 (7 bases). Trimming left V 3 bases short and J 2 bases short, with 10 bases between. From germline, CDR1 is SNHLY and CDR2 FYNNEI. The CDR3 sequence is 14 residues long. The CDR3 DNA reads TGTGCCAGCAGTGAGCGGGGACAGCAAGAGACCCAGTACTTC. This sequence encodes CASSERGQQETQYF.

Only a few counts were recorded for this clone. The CDR3, as DNA: TGTGCCAGCAGTGATAGTGGGGCCAACGTCCTGACTTTC. Its protein product is CASSDSGANVLTF. The chain couples TRBV2 to TRBJ2-6; D is unclear. Trimming removed 3 bases from V and 3 bases from J, with 3 bases in between. This CDR3 spans 13 amino acids. Germline V gene sequence: CDR1 SNHLY, CDR2 FYNNEI.

CDR3 amino acids: CASSPSLNTEAFF. In DNA form, the CDR3 reads TGTGCCAGCAGCCCTAGCTTGAACACTGAAGCTTTCTTT. The gene calls are TRBV9 and TRBJ1-1; D remains ambiguous. The CDR3 has 13 residues. Germline V gene sequence: CDR1 SGDLS, CDR2 YYNGEE. V lost 4 bases to trimming and J lost 0 bases, with 7 bases between them.

The chain uses TRBV18 and TRBJ2-1; possibly TRBD2 for D (6 bases). V lost 3 bases to trimming and J lost 0 bases, with 15 bases between them. CDR3 size: 17 residues. Germline V lookup: CDR1 KGHSH, CDR2 LQKENI. CDR3 sequence: CASSPAYSGSSYNEQFF. As DNA, the CDR3 is TGTGCCAGCTCACCGGCTTATAGCGGCAGCTCCTACAATGAGCAGTTCTTC.

This clone was seen a handful of times. V is TRBV30 and J is TRBJ2-7, with 8 bases that match TRBD2. The germline V gene has CDR1 GTSNPN and CDR2 SVGIG (reference sequence). The CDR3 extends over 15 amino acids. Losses at the gene ends were 5 bases for V and 1 base for J; bases not matched to a gene: 10. This CDR3 reads CAWGGGIAGSYEQYF. The CDR3, as DNA: TGTGCCTGGGGGGGTGGAATAGCGGGATCCTACGAGCAGTACTTC.

Comments on this clone: The junction departs from germline at one end; a sequencing error may be responsible. The CDR3 nucleotides are TGTGCTAGCAGCCCCGGGGCAGATACGCAGTATTTT. Encoded protein: CASSPGADTQYF. This sequence joins TRBV7-7 and TRBJ2-3; D possibly corresponds to TRBD2 (5 bases). The germline V gene encodes CDR1 SSHAT and CDR2 FNYEAQ (reference sequence). This CDR3 has 12 amino acids.

In its sample, this clone was seen a few times. The chain has TRBV28 and TRBJ2-3, with D maybe TRBD2 (5 bases). The V end lost 3 bases, the J end lost 1 base, and 11 bases lay between the germline ends. The CDR3 is made up of 15 amino acids. Per the germline V gene, CDR1 is MDHEN and CDR2 is SYDVKM. The CDR3 DNA is TGTGCCAGCAGTTTTGGAGGAAGTCGCACAGATACGCAGTATTTT. Translation gives CASSFGGSRTDTQYF.

Only a few counts were recorded for this clone. The rearrangement joins TRBV27 to TRBJ2-1, with 9 positions matching TRBD2. The germline V gene encodes CDR1 MNHEY and CDR2 SMNVEV (reference sequence). CDR3 length equals 15 residues. V lost 6 bases to trimming and J lost 3 bases; unmatched junction nucleotides: 6. The CDR3 nucleotides read TGTGCCAGCAGCCCACTAGCGGGCGACTACAATGAGCAGTTCTTC. Translated: CASSPLAGDYNEQFF.

V is TRBV5-1 and J is TRBJ2-1; 8 bases fit TRBD2. The CDR3 consists of 13 residues. The junction had 2 bases not matched to a gene; V was cut back by 5 bases and J by 4 bases. Germline CDR1 is SGHRS and CDR2 is YFSETQ. CDR3 nucleotide sequence: TGCGCCAGCAGACTAGCGGCTTACAATGAGCAGTTCTTC. Translating gives CASRLAAYNEQFF. The full variable domain, rest sourced from reference TRBV5-1 and TRBJ2-1, is KAGVTQTPRYLIKTRGQQVTLSCSPISGHRSVSWYQQTPGQGLQFLFEYFSETQRNKGNFPGRFSGRQFSNSRSEMNVSTLELGDSALYLCASRLAAYNEQFFGPGTRLTVL.

V is TRBV12-5 and J is TRBJ2-1; 13 bases are a match to TRBD2. Trimming cost V 0 bases and J 2 bases; bases outside gene matches: 4. Germline assignment: CDR1 LGHNT and CDR2 FRNRAP. The CDR3 length is 18 residues. The CDR3 region is CASGLVLGTSGTYNEQFF. For the CDR3, the DNA is TGTGCTAGTGGTTTGGTCCTAGGGACTAGCGGGACCTACAATGAGCAGTTCTTC.

The chain uses TRBV6-5 and TRBJ1-1, with D unclear. The CDR3 spans 13 residues. The V end lost 2 bases, the J end lost 0 bases, and 4 bases lay between the germline ends. CDR1 and CDR2 (germline): MNHEY, SVGAGI. The CDR3 here is CASSYQVNTEAFF. As DNA, the CDR3 is TGTGCCAGCAGTTACCAGGTGAACACTGAAGCTTTCTTT.

A few counts support this clone. This chain links TRBV19 with TRBJ2-5; 7 bases line up with TRBD1. CDR1 and CDR2 from the germline V gene are LNHDA and SQIVND (reference sequence). This CDR3 is built from 13 residues. With 9 bases clipped from V and 2 bases from J, the junction kept 6 bases outside the gene matches. The CDR3 DNA reads TGTGCCAGCAAACAGGGGTCTCAAGAGACCCAGTACTTC. The encoded protein is CASKQGSQETQYF.

In this sample, this clone turned up a few times. The chain links TRBV18 to TRBJ1-5; D ambiguous. The CDR3 runs 13 residues. From germline, CDR1 is KGHSH and CDR2 LQKENI. Trimming shortened V by 2 bases and J by 4 bases, and 6 bases separated the two germline ends. CDR3: CASSPNGNQPQHF. CDR3 DNA: TGTGCCAGCTCACCAAACGGGAATCAGCCCCAGCATTTT.

This clone was counted between two and nine times. The rearrangement links TRBV19 to TRBJ2-3, with TRBD2 matching over 9 bases. The germline V gene encodes CDR1 LNHDA and CDR2 SQIVND (reference sequence). J was trimmed by 6 bases and V by 3 bases; bases with no gene match: 10. This CDR3 is built from 16 residues. In DNA, the CDR3 is TGTGCCAGTAGTATCGGGGTAGCGGGAGTGTCGGATACGCAGTATTTT. Translated, it gives CASSIGVAGVSDTQYF.

The J gene is TRBJ2-7, the V gene TRBV29-1; 8 nucleotides agree with TRBD2. The CDR3 extends over 13 amino acids. V lost 7 bases to trimming and J lost 0 bases; unmatched junction nucleotides: 5. Per germline, CDR1 SQVTM and CDR2 ANQGSEA. CDR3: CSGSAGASYEQYF. CDR3 coding DNA: TGCAGCGGGTCAGCGGGAGCCTCCTACGAGCAGTACTTC.

The chain combines TRBV5-4 with TRBJ2-5, with 10 bases fitting TRBD1. J gave up 4 bases and V 0 bases, and 0 bases lay outside the gene matches. Germline-derived CDR1 and CDR2 are SGHNT and YYREEE (reference sequence). The CDR3 contains 14 residues. The CDR3 spells CASSLGQGAETQYF. The DNA for the CDR3 is TGTGCCAGCAGCTTGGGACAGGGGGCAGAGACCCAGTACTTC.

The chain couples TRBV27 to TRBJ2-1, with D perhaps matching TRBD2 (5 bases). Germline CDR1 reads MNHEY; CDR2 reads SMNVEV (reference sequence). V was cut by 6 bases and J by 5 bases, with 11 bases left in between. The CDR3 has 13 residues. In DNA form, the CDR3 reads TGTGCCAGCAGACTAGGACGCAACAATGAGCAGTTCTTC. Translating it yields CASRLGRNNEQFF.

V is TRBV7-3 and J is TRBJ1-2, with D perhaps matching TRBD1 (5 bases). The germline V and J ends were trimmed by 5 bases and 8 bases, with 15 bases remaining between them. Per germline, CDR1 SGHTA and CDR2 FQGTGA. The CDR3 runs to 13 residues. CDR3 DNA sequence: TGTGCCAGCAGCCAATTTACAGGCGAAGGCTACACCTTC. Translating it yields CASSQFTGEGYTF.